This TCR beta chain was captured by sequencing in a study of beta chain features in type 1 diabetes. At the level of the study: Across the samples, about 100 million sorted cells were examined in total. Regarding the study as a whole: Patients with type 1 diabetes carried fewer insertions and had more deletions at their VDJ junctions. TCRB CDR3s from Type 1 diabetes patients were moderately but significantly shorter in all four CD4+ subsets. A potential PCR bias toward shorter templates would be equal in patient and control samples.

cDNA synthesis used the whole RNA isolate, giving expressed TCRB sequences. Assay used: immunoSEQ multiplex PCR; TCRdb lists only in-frame clones, some missing. Of 230,000 or so clones in the sample, roughly 16% were seen once. CDR1 is SGHTA, CDR2 FQGNSA, per germline. V lost 5 bases and J lost 8; bases outside the gene matches: 11. The CDR3 loop spans 17 amino acids. Sorting based on CD45RO/CCR7/CD25/CD127/CD95/CD27 separated CD4+ naive, central memory, regulatory and stem cell-like memory cells. This clone was observed a handful of times. Its antigen remains unknown. The sample taken for sequencing was naive CD4+ T cells from blood. The chain links TRBV7-2 to TRBJ2-3; 15 nucleotides match TRBD2. The TCR was taken from a young man with type 1 diabetes. The DNA of the CDR3 is TGTGCCAGCAGCCCCGGGACTAGCGGGAGGTCTACCCTTACGCAGTATTTT. Residues: CASSPGTSGRSTLTQYF.